A single sample is the source of the 28 T cell receptor beta chains below, sequenced in a study of spatial heterogeneity in lung cancer. Time point indicated: sample taken at primary tumor resection. Unsorted samples of tumor, nontumor lung or frozen PBMC had their whole RNA sequenced. In TCRdb, the 5' RACE reads were re-called with MiXCR into one record per CDR3 protein. Among some 11,000 distinct CDR3 sequences listed, 3% to 4.5% were seen once. The specimen comprised normal lung tissue next to the tumor, sampled at surgery. Receptors originate from a male donor with early-stage non-small cell lung cancer.

This clonotype was detected many times. In a library made to pick up alpha chains, this beta chain is a stray read with a size that means little. The V call is TRBV29-1, the J call TRBJ2-1; 10 nucleotides agree with TRBD2. CDR3 length equals 17 residues. Germline CDR1 reads SQVTM; CDR2 reads ANQGSEA. V trimming: 2 bases; J trimming: 0 bases; junction bases outside the gene matches: 7. The CDR3 nucleotides are TGCAGCGTTGAATTTCTAGCGGGAGCGAACTCCTACAATGAGCAGTTCTTC. It codes for CSVEFLAGANSYNEQFF.

This clonotype is labeled medium-sized. This beta chain was picked up by a library intended for alpha chains and is off target, so its count carries little meaning. The genes are TRBV5-4 and TRBJ1-5; 7 bases match TRBD1. The V gene end was trimmed by 0 bases and the J gene end by 4 bases; junction bases not matched to a gene: 16. This CDR3 is 19 amino acids long. Per the germline V gene, CDR1 is SGHNT and CDR2 is YYREEE (reference sequence). The CDR3 DNA sequence: TGTGCCAGCAGCTTGGCGTTCTTGATAAGGGGGCGGAGGAATCAGCCCCAGCATTTT. It is translated as CASSLAFLIRGRRNQPQHF.

This clonotype occurred many times. Because this beta chain is a stray read in a library intended to capture alpha chains, its abundance should not be given much weight. The CDR3 bases are TGCAGTGCTAGAGTTCAGAGGGGAGACAGGGGGCGTGAAAAACTGTTTTTT. It translates to CSARVQRGDRGREKLFF. The rearrangement links TRBV20-1 to TRBJ1-4; 10 bases align to TRBD1. V lost 1 base, J lost 7 bases, and 12 bases stayed unmatched. Germline-derived CDR1 and CDR2 are DFQATT and SNEGSKA (reference sequence). This CDR3 has 17 amino acids.

By share, this clonotype counts as medium-sized. A library made for alpha chains picked up this beta chain off target, so its size means little. The chain has TRBV6-6 and TRBJ2-5; D possibly matches TRBD1 or TRBD2 (6 bases each). The CDR3 runs 16 residues. V lost 5 bases to trimming and J lost 1 base, with 17 bases between them. CDR1 MNHNY and CDR2 SVGAGI come from the germline V gene (reference sequence). The CDR3 here is CASSQGQQGLQETQYF. CDR3 coding DNA: TGTGCCAGCAGTCAAGGACAACAGGGACTCCAAGAGACCCAGTACTTC.

By share, this clonotype ranks as medium-sized. Being off target in a library aimed at alpha chains, this beta chain has a size of little meaning. V and J are TRBV28 and TRBJ1-1; D is uncertain. The CDR3 totals 14 residues. Germline lookup yields CDR1 MDHEN and CDR2 SYDVKM. Deletions cut 2 bases from V and 4 bases from J, with 11 bases between. The CDR3 loop reads CASSLAGIGTEAFF. The CDR3 region has the DNA TGTGCCAGCAGTTTAGCGGGGATAGGCACTGAAGCTTTCTTT.

In this sample, this clonotype turned up many times. Because the library targeted alpha chains, this beta chain is an off-target read whose size means little. This chain uses TRBV18 with TRBJ1-6; 9 positions match TRBD1. CDR1 is KGHSH, CDR2 LQKENI, per germline. V trimming: 3 bases; J trimming: 7 bases; junction bases outside the gene matches: 4. This CDR3 is built from 15 residues. CDR3 nucleotide sequence: TGTGCCAGCTCACCCCGACAGGGGGACAATTCACCCCTCCACTTT. It yields the protein CASSPRQGDNSPLHF.

This clonotype was recorded many times. This beta chain is off target for a library built for alpha chains, so its abundance means little. Here the CDR3 DNA reads TGCAGTGCGGCTAGGATCCAAGAGACCCAGTACTTC. Its translation is CSAARIQETQYF. This chain connects TRBV20-1 to TRBJ2-5; D ambiguous. The V end was cut by 6 bases, the J end by 1 base, with 9 bases between. Germline V gene data show CDR1 as DFQATT and CDR2 as SNEGSKA (reference sequence). The CDR3 loop spans 12 amino acids.

This clonotype was recorded many times. This beta chain slipped into a library made for alpha chains as a stray read, so its size is not meaningful. This chain connects TRBV4-3 to TRBJ2-7, with D tentatively TRBD2 (5 bases). Germline CDR1 and CDR2: LGHNA and YSLEER. Trimming took off 2 bases at V and 2 bases at J, with 13 bases between the two ends. The CDR3 extends over 15 amino acids. In DNA, the CDR3 is TGCGCCAGCAGCCAAAGCTTAGCGCGGACCTACGAGCAGTACTTC. This gives the protein CASSQSLARTYEQYF.

This clonotype was counted only a few times. This beta chain is a stray read from a library made for alpha chains; its abundance is not meaningful. The rearrangement links TRBV18 to TRBJ2-6; D unclear. This CDR3 has 17 residues. Germline V gives CDR1 KGHSH, CDR2 LQKENI. Trimming removed 2 bases from V and 0 bases from J, with 11 bases in between. The CDR3 loop reads CASSPSGGPSGANVLTF. The CDR3 region has the DNA TGTGCCAGCTCACCAAGTGGCGGCCCCTCTGGGGCCAACGTCCTGACTTTC. The full variable domain, with the rest looked up from reference TRBV18 and TRBJ2-6, is NAGVMQNPRHLVRRRGQEARLRCSPMKGHSHVYWYRQLPEEGLKFMVYLQKENIIDESGMPKERFSAEFPKEGPSILRIQQVVRGDSAAYFCASSPSGGPSGANVLTFGAGSRLTVL.

By share, this clonotype ranks as medium-sized. This beta chain came through as a stray read in a library set up for alpha chains, and its size says little. The chain joins TRBV30 to TRBJ2-5; D not resolved. This CDR3 contains 10 residues. V lost 0 bases and J lost 5, with 1 base in between. CDR1 GTSNPN and CDR2 SVGIG come from the germline V gene (reference sequence). The DNA for the CDR3 is TGTGCCTGGAGTGTTGAGACCCAGTACTTC. Translating it yields CAWSVETQYF.

Sample share makes this clonotype medium-sized. This beta chain slipped into a library made for alpha chains as a stray read, so its size is not meaningful. The chain combines TRBV3-2 with TRBJ1-5. TRBV3-2 is a pseudogene segment. The CDR3 runs 15 residues. CDR3 protein: CASSQDRPLIQPQHF. The CDR3 DNA is TGTGCCAGCAGCCAAGATAGACCGCTTATTCAGCCCCAGCATTTT.

This clonotype was recorded many times. This beta chain turned up in a library designed for alpha chains; as an off-target read, its abundance says little. The genes are TRBV7-2 and TRBJ2-3; tentatively, D is TRBD2 (5 bases). In germline, CDR1 is SGHTA, CDR2 FQGNSA. Trimming cost V 1 base and J 2 bases, with 10 bases left between them. The length of the CDR3 is 15 residues. The CDR3: CASSLEAVYTDTQYF. In DNA form, the CDR3 reads TGTGCCAGCAGCTTAGAAGCGGTGTACACAGATACGCAGTATTTT.

In this sample, this clonotype turned up many times. This beta chain is a stray sequence in a library constructed for alpha chains; its clone size is not meaningful. The chain combines TRBV6-5 with TRBJ2-7; 7 bases agree with TRBD1. From germline, CDR1 is MNHEY and CDR2 SVGAGI. The V segment lost 4 bases and the J segment 2 bases; nucleotides outside the gene matches: 8. CDR3 length: 15 amino acids. CDR3 sequence reads: CASSLGQVPTYEQYF. The DNA of the CDR3 is TGTGCCAGCAGTTTAGGACAGGTGCCTACCTACGAGCAGTACTTC.

This clonotype was detected ten times or more. This beta chain is a stray sequence in a library constructed for alpha chains; its clone size is not meaningful. V gene TRBV28 combines with J gene TRBJ2-5; the match to TRBD1 covers 9 bases. V shed 2 bases and J 0 bases; nucleotides not matched to a gene: 4. CDR3 size: 16 residues. Germline CDR1 and CDR2: MDHEN and SYDVKM. This CDR3 is CASSLTGQGYQETQYF. In DNA form, the CDR3 reads TGTGCCAGCAGTTTAACGGGACAGGGTTACCAAGAGACCCAGTACTTC.

This clonotype was picked up many times. Being off target in a library aimed at alpha chains, this beta chain has a size of little meaning. The rearrangement links TRBV9 to TRBJ2-2; D not resolved. The germline V and J ends were trimmed by 1 base and 1 base, with 8 bases remaining between them. CDR1 is SGDLS, CDR2 YYNGEE, per germline. The CDR3 runs to 15 residues. This CDR3 is CASSVRLGNTGELFF. The DNA of the CDR3 is TGTGCCAGCAGCGTACGTTTGGGGAACACCGGGGAGCTGTTTTTT.

This clonotype was seen a few times. Little can be read into the size of this beta chain, an off-target read in a library designed for alpha chains. The chain carries TRBV6-1 and TRBJ1-5; D perhaps matches TRBD1 (6 bases). The CDR3 length is 15 residues. V shed 5 bases and J shed 0 bases, with 11 bases lying between them. CDR1 and CDR2 from the germline V gene are MNHNS and SASEGT. The CDR3 coding sequence is TGTGCCAGCAGTATCCGGGACAATAGCAATCAGCCCCAGCATTTT. Translated: CASSIRDNSNQPQHF.

This clonotype occurred many times. The library was designed around alpha chains, so this beta chain is a stray read whose abundance carries little weight. The genes are TRBV9 and TRBJ1-2, with a tentative D call TRBD1 (5 bases). Per germline, CDR1 SGDLS and CDR2 YYNGEE. CDR3 length: 13 amino acids. Trimming pared 2 bases from V and 6 bases from J, leaving 11 bases between. The CDR3 sequence: CASSVQGRDGYTF. The CDR3 nucleotides are TGTGCCAGCAGCGTCCAGGGTAGAGATGGCTACACCTTC.

As for this clonotype: The library was prepared for alpha chains; this beta chain is a stray read, so its frequency means little. The gene calls are TRBV12-3 or TRBV12-4 and TRBJ2-7, with no clear D. This CDR3 region has 14 residues. Trimming stripped 0 bases from V and 3 bases from J, with 9 bases between. The CDR3 DNA follows: TGTGCCAGCAGTTTAGCGGGTAACAACTACGAGCAGTACTTC. Its protein is CASSLAGNNYEQYF.

This clonotype was observed at least ten times. With the library built for alpha chains, this beta chain is off target and its frequency is not meaningful. The rearrangement joins TRBV5-1 to TRBJ2-2, with D uncertain. CDR1 is SGHRS, CDR2 YFSETQ, per germline. The length of the CDR3 is 15 residues. V gave up 2 bases and J gave up 6 bases, with 14 bases separating them. The CDR3 region has the DNA TGCGCCAGCAGCTTTGACCCCTTATCCGCCGGGGAGCTGTTTTTT. Translated, it gives CASSFDPLSAGELFF.

Within the sample, this clonotype is medium-sized. With the library built for alpha chains, this beta chain is off target and its frequency is not meaningful. The gene calls are TRBV28 and TRBJ2-3; D gene unclear. Trimming stripped 6 bases from V and 4 bases from J, with 20 bases between. CDR3 length equals 16 residues. CDR1 is MDHEN, CDR2 SYDVKM, per germline. The CDR3 sequence is CASRTLAAQKADTQYF. The CDR3 DNA follows: TGTGCCAGCAGGACTCTCGCGGCTCAGAAGGCAGATACGCAGTATTTT.

About this clonotype: This beta chain is a stray read from a library made for alpha chains; its abundance is not meaningful. The CDR3 loop is CASSVQGAGGYTF. CDR3 in DNA: TGTGCCAGCAGTGTACAGGGGGCAGGAGGCTACACCTTC. The chain has TRBV2 and TRBJ1-2; 9 positions match TRBD1. The CDR3 totals 13 residues. Losses at the gene ends were 4 bases for V and 8 bases for J; bases not matched to a gene: 5. In germline, CDR1 is SNHLY, CDR2 FYNNEI.

In regard to this clonotype: This beta chain is an unintended read in a library built for alpha chains; its size means little. The V and J genes are TRBV5-5 and TRBJ1-2; D possibly corresponds to TRBD1 (6 bases). Trimming stripped 2 bases from V and 4 bases from J, with 15 bases between. From germline, CDR1 is SGHKS and CDR2 YYEKEE (reference sequence). The CDR3 loop spans 15 amino acids. DNA of the CDR3: TGTGCCAGCAGCTTTGGCCCAGGGGACGGCTATGGCTACACCTTC. Protein sequence: CASSFGPGDGYGYTF.

This clonotype was recorded at least ten times. This beta chain turned up in a library designed for alpha chains; as an off-target read, its abundance says little. J is TRBJ1-5 and V is TRBV20-1, with TRBD1 as a possible D gene (6 bases). The CDR3 spans 15 residues. Trimming stripped 5 bases from V and 2 bases from J, with 16 bases between. CDR1 is DFQATT and CDR2 is SNEGSKA in the germline V gene (reference sequence). This CDR3 is CSAATGTPGNQPQHF. The CDR3 DNA is TGCAGTGCTGCCACCGGGACACCGGGCAATCAGCCCCAGCATTTT.

This clonotype was counted at least ten times. This beta chain appears as a stray read in a library generated for alpha chains; its size is not informative. This chain uses TRBV12-3 or TRBV12-4 with TRBJ2-3; 7 bases line up with TRBD2. This CDR3 has 14 residues. Germline trimming cut 2 bases from V and 11 bases from J; bases unmatched to any gene: 10. CDR3 protein: CASSLSAGGGEQYF. For the CDR3, the DNA is TGTGCCAGCAGTTTATCGGCGGGTGGGGGGGAGCAGTATTTT.

This clonotype was seen repeatedly, ten times or more. In a library made to pick up alpha chains, this beta chain is a stray read with a size that means little. V usage is TRBV6-5 and J usage is TRBJ1-3; 7 bases are a match to TRBD1. Germline lookup yields CDR1 MNHEY and CDR2 SVGAGI. The CDR3 covers 17 residues. J gave up 0 bases and V 5 bases, and 10 bases lay outside the gene matches. This CDR3 reads CASSRTGQAVSGNTIYF. CDR3 sequence (DNA): TGTGCCAGCAGTCGCACCGGACAGGCAGTCTCTGGAAACACCATATATTTT.

Sample share makes this clonotype medium-sized. This beta chain came through as a stray read in a library set up for alpha chains, and its size says little. The chain is built from TRBV20-1 and TRBJ1-1, with unresolved D. The germline gives CDR1 DFQATT, CDR2 SNEGSKA (reference sequence). The CDR3 is 12 amino acids. Trimming stripped 4 bases from V and 0 bases from J, with 6 bases between. CDR3 protein: CSAKQLNTEAFF. The CDR3 DNA is TGCAGTGCTAAACAGCTGAACACTGAAGCTTTCTTT.

This clonotype was seen repeatedly, ten times or more. This beta chain lies outside the target of a library built for alpha chains; its clone size means little. DNA for the CDR3: TGCGCCAGCAGCTTGCAGGGGAGCCCAGATACGCAGTATTTT. Its protein product is CASSLQGSPDTQYF. This chain uses TRBV5-1 with TRBJ2-3; D is perhaps TRBD1 (6 bases). The CDR3 totals 14 residues. V was trimmed by 1 base and J by 4 bases, leaving 10 bases between them. The germline V gene encodes CDR1 SGHRS and CDR2 YFSETQ.

This clonotype was seen at least ten times. This beta chain slipped into a library made for alpha chains as a stray read, so its size is not meaningful. V is TRBV9 and J is TRBJ2-1; TRBD2 aligns across 13 bases. The CDR3 is made up of 17 amino acids. Looked up from germline, CDR1 is SGDLS and CDR2 is YYNGEE. V shed 4 bases, J shed 5 bases, and the junction held 9 bases outside the gene matches. CDR3 sequence: CASSLRGTSGDHNEQFF. The CDR3 DNA is TGTGCCAGCAGCCTAAGAGGGACTAGCGGGGATCACAATGAGCAGTTCTTC. Complete variable domain (other parts from reference TRBV9 and TRBJ2-1): DSGVTQTPKHLITATGQRVTLRCSPRSGDLSVYWYQQSLDQGLQFLIQYYNGEERAKGNILERFSAQQFPDLHSELNLSSLELGDSALYFCASSLRGTSGDHNEQFFGPGTRLTVL.